This is a list of T cell receptor beta chains from one sample in a study of CD8+CD57+ T cells in acquired aplastic anemia. TCRdb re-analysed the reads in MiXCR, keeping a single row per CDR3 protein. The sample gives a few hundred thousand distinct CDR3 sequences, almost 50% of which show up once; just under 20% is in the top ten. Sequenced sample: sorted CD4+, CD8+, or CD8+CD57+ T cells (not recorded which) from PBMCs. The receptor source for this set is a human donor with aplastic anemia. Both conserved end residues are part of each CDR3. The D gene is left open where the match is weak. Only part of the rows carry a size: once, few, many, or a class if the clone is expanded.

TRBJ1-3 | many | TRBV19 | . | CASSITGEAGNTIYF | TGTGCCAGTAGTATAACCGGGGAGGCTGGAAACACCATATATTTT
TRBJ2-1 | . | TRBV7-8 | TRBD2 | CASSPRTSGFSSYNEQFF | TGTGCCAGCAGCCCCCGGACTAGCGGGTTTAGCTCCTACAATGAGCAGTTCTTC
TRBJ2-3 | . | TRBV6-4 | . | CASSDRGSTDTQYF | TGTGCCAGCAGTGACAGGGGAAGCACAGATACGCAGTATTTT
TRBJ2-6 | . | TRBV7-3 | . | CASSLTSHPWANVLTF | TGTGCCAGCAGCTTAACGAGCCACCCCTGGGCCAACGTCCTGACTTTC
TRBJ1-1 | . | TRBV7-6 | TRBD1 | CASSLGPQGLAAFF | TGTGCCAGCAGCTTGGGACCACAGGGGTTAGCTGCTTTCTTT
TRBJ1-2 | many | TRBV20-1 | . | CSAEGGRNGYTF | TGCAGTGCTGAGGGGGGGCGAAATGGCTACACCTTC
TRBJ1-3 | . | TRBV5-1 | . | CASSLAAGPGNTIYF | TGCGCCAGCAGCTTGGCAGCAGGCCCTGGAAACACCATATATTTT
TRBJ2-3 | few | TRBV20-1 | TRBD2 | CSAPARARGTSGTDTQYF | TGCAGTGCCCCGGCGAGGGCCCGGGGGACTAGCGGCACAGATACGCAGTATTTT
TRBJ1-3 | many | TRBV29-1 | TRBD1 | CSVSGGANPGNTIYF | TGCAGCGTTTCAGGGGGGGCAAACCCTGGAAACACCATATATTTT
TRBJ2-4 | many | TRBV15 | . | CATSRDRALAKNIQYF | TGTGCCACCAGCAGAGATCGGGCGTTAGCCAAAAACATTCAGTACTTC
TRBJ1-1 | . | TRBV7-9 | . | CASSTVGESEAFF | TGTGCCAGCAGCACCGTCGGGGAGAGTGAAGCTTTCTTT
TRBJ1-4 | . | TRBV12-5 | . | CASSTTATNEKLFF | TGTGCCAGCAGTACCACAGCAACTAATGAAAAACTGTTTTTT
TRBJ2-2 | few | TRBV6-4 | . | CASRGTGELFF | TGTGCCAGCAGGGGGACCGGGGAGCTGTTTTTT
TRBJ1-6 | . | TRBV15 | . | CATSRDKGSPLHF | TGTGCCACCAGCAGAGATAAGGGTTCACCCCTCCACTTT
TRBJ1-5 | . | TRBV10-3 | . | CAISETSNQPQHF | TGTGCCATCAGTGAGACCAGTAATCAGCCCCAGCATTTT
TRBJ1-5 | . | TRBV6-6 | TRBD1 | CASSATGWEGNQPQHF | TGTGCCAGCAGTGCGACAGGGTGGGAAGGCAATCAGCCCCAGCATTTT
TRBJ2-7 | . | TRBV28 | TRBD1 | CASSSSGQGTYEQYF | TGTGCCAGCAGCTCGTCGGGACAGGGGACCTACGAGCAGTACTTC
TRBJ1-2 | . | TRBV10-3 | TRBD1 | CAISDGRGLAGYTF | TGTGCCATCAGTGACGGCAGGGGGTTGGCTGGCTACACCTTC
TRBJ1-2 | . | TRBV6-5 | . | CASSYSGDYYGYTF | TGTGCCAGCAGTTACTCCGGGGACTACTATGGCTACACCTTC
TRBJ1-2 | many | TRBV7-2 | TRBD1 | CASSPGQGEGRGYTF | TGTGCCAGCAGCCCTGGACAGGGTGAAGGTCGGGGCTACACCTTC
TRBJ2-1 | many | TRBV5-5 | . | CASSSSYPGVNNEQFF | TGTGCCAGCAGCTCCTCTTATCCGGGGGTAAACAATGAGCAGTTCTTC
TRBJ2-7 | . | TRBV7-2 | TRBD1 | CASTRDRGRYEQYF | TGTGCCAGCACCCGGGACAGGGGGCGGTACGAGCAGTACTTC
TRBJ2-5 | many | TRBV4-1 | TRBD2 | CASSQVGGGQETQYF | TGCGCCAGCAGCCAAGTTGGCGGGGGCCAAGAGACCCAGTACTTC
TRBJ2-7 | few | TRBV7-3 | . | CASRPTPDSYEQYF | TGTGCCAGCAGACCGACACCTGACAGCTACGAGCAGTACTTC
TRBJ2-7 | . | TRBV10-3 | . | CAISALDGYEQYF | TGTGCCATCAGTGCACTGGACGGCTACGAGCAGTACTTC
TRBJ2-7 | . | TRBV29-1 | TRBD1 | CSVEVARRDRGQNEQYF | TGCAGCGTTGAAGTGGCTCGCCGGGACAGGGGACAGAACGAGCAGTACTTC
TRBJ1-1 | . | TRBV15 | . | CATSRDTGDAAFF | TGTGCCACCAGCAGAGATACCGGGGACGCGGCTTTCTTT
TRBJ2-5 | . | TRBV6-1 | TRBD1 | CASRMGQGQDQPQYF | TGTGCCAGCAGAATGGGACAGGGGCAGGATCAGCCCCAGTACTTC
TRBJ2-5 | many | TRBV11-2 | . | CASSLDPEETQYF | TGTGCCAGCAGCTTAGATCCGGAAGAGACCCAGTACTTC
TRBJ2-3 | . | TRBV7-9 | TRBD2 | CASSPRGVVVKVDTQYF | TGTGCCAGCAGCCCCCGGGGGGTGGTGGTAAAAGTAGATACGCAGTATTTT
TRBJ1-5 | few | TRBV18 | . | CASSPTVRSNQPQHF | TGTGCCAGCTCACCAACAGTGAGGAGCAATCAGCCCCAGCATTTT
TRBJ2-3 | . | TRBV5-4 | TRBD1 | CASSLGQGRTDTQYF | TGTGCCAGCAGCTTAGGACAGGGCCGCACAGATACGCAGTATTTT
TRBJ1-2 | many | TRBV20-1 | . | CSARGGNYGYTF | TGCAGTGCTAGAGGGGGGAACTATGGCTACACCTTC
TRBJ1-2 | . | TRBV5-1 | . | CASSLETTGVLGEQYYGYTF | TGCGCCAGCAGCTTAGAAACGACAGGTGTCCTAGGGGAGCAGTACTATGGCTACACCTTC
TRBJ2-2 | few | TRBV6-4 | TRBD1 | CASSKSPGQPAKGTGELFF | TGTGCCAGCAGTAAGTCCCCGGGACAGCCTGCCAAGGGCACCGGGGAGCTGTTTTTT
TRBJ2-7 | many | TRBV12-3/TRBV12-4 | . | CASSLDQPVFSYEQYF | TGTGCCAGCAGTTTAGATCAGCCAGTTTTTTCCTACGAGCAGTACTTC
TRBJ1-1 | many | TRBV7-9 | . | CASSAQGPNTEAFF | TGTGCCAGCAGCGCACAGGGCCCGAACACTGAAGCTTTCTTT
TRBJ1-4 | . | TRBV15 | . | CATSWDAPTAKMEKLFF | TGTGCCACCAGCTGGGACGCCCCCACAGCTAAAATGGAAAAACTGTTTTTT
TRBJ2-7 | once | TRBV7-8 | . | CASSSPGSYEQYF | TGTGCCAGCAGCTCCCCAGGATCCTACGAGCAGTACTTC
TRBJ2-1 | . | TRBV5-4 | TRBD2 | CASRRLAGGGNEQFF | TGTGCCAGCAGACGACTAGCGGGGGGAGGAAATGAGCAGTTCTTC
TRBJ1-6 | many | TRBV5-5 | TRBD1 | CASSSGQGDSPLHF | TGTGCCAGCAGCTCAGGACAGGGAGATTCACCCCTCCACTTT
TRBJ1-5 | . | TRBV7-3 | . | CASSLTGGLAGARYEHF | TGTGCCAGCAGCTTAACGGGGGGACTAGCGGGGGCCCGCTACGAGCATTTT
TRBJ1-5 | . | TRBV6-1 | . | CASWPGKFEPQHF | TGTGCCAGCTGGCCAGGGAAGTTTGAGCCCCAGCATTTT
TRBJ1-2 | . | TRBV2 | . | CASSPEGTSNYGYTF | TGTGCCAGCAGTCCTGAGGGGACGTCTAACTATGGCTACACCTTC
TRBJ1-1 | . | TRBV20-1 | . | CSASASRQTEAFF | TGCAGTGCTAGTGCCAGTAGGCAGACTGAAGCTTTCTTT
TRBJ1-6 | many | TRBV6-1 | TRBD1 | CASVTGNNSPLHF | TGTGCCAGCGTGACAGGGAATAATTCACCCCTCCACTTT
TRBJ2-5 | . | TRBV20-1 | TRBD1 | CSASIGRGQETQYF | TGCAGTGCTAGCATCGGCAGGGGGCAAGAGACCCAGTACTTC
TRBJ1-2 | . | TRBV2 | TRBD1 | CASSDSGQGWIGYTF | TGTGCCAGCAGTGATTCGGGACAGGGATGGATTGGCTACACCTTC
TRBJ1-5 | few | TRBV15 | . | CATSRIGGGQPQHF | TGTGCCACCAGCAGAATCGGGGGAGGTCAGCCCCAGCATTTT
TRBJ2-1 | . | TRBV7-3 | . | CASSLGGPADEQFF | TGTGCCAGCAGCCTCGGGGGGCCGGCGGATGAGCAGTTCTTC
TRBJ2-3 | many | TRBV20-1 | . | CSAIWGDTQYF | TGCAGTGCTATCTGGGGCGATACGCAGTATTTT
TRBJ2-5 | once | TRBV3-1 | TRBD2 | CASSQRASGGQGETQYF | TGTGCCAGCAGCCAACGGGCTAGCGGGGGCCAGGGGGAGACCCAGTACTTC